This passage covers 29 T cell receptor beta chains from one sample sequenced in a study of blood T cell repertoires in COVID-19. The method was immunoSEQ multiplex PCR; TCRdb's version includes in-frame clones alone and lacks a portion of them. The data hold around 280,000 clones, with approximately 84% observed a single time. Sample: peripheral blood. The receptors stem from a young woman who had recovered from COVID-19.

The chain couples TRBV5-6 to TRBJ1-3; tentative D call: TRBD1 (5 bases). The V gene's germline CDR1 is SGHDT and CDR2 YYEEEE. Trimming cost V 4 bases and J 0 bases, with 14 bases left between them. The length of the CDR3 is 16 residues. CDR3 bases: TGTGCCAGCAGCCTAACGGGACTGAGCTCTGGAAACACCATATATTTT. Amino acids: CASSLTGLSSGNTIYF.

The chain carries TRBV27 and TRBJ2-7, with 7 bases fitting TRBD2. Germline CDR1 reads MNHEY; CDR2 reads SMNVEV (reference sequence). With V trimmed by 3 bases and J by 2 bases, 4 bases remained unmatched. This CDR3 has 14 residues. CDR3 nucleotides: TGTGCCAGCAGTTTGGGGGGAGGGACCTACGAGCAGTACTTC. Protein product: CASSLGGGTYEQYF.

The chain joins TRBV16 to TRBJ1-2; D ambiguous. Germline assignment: CDR1 KGHSY and CDR2 FQNENV. CDR3 length: 13 residues. V lost 0 bases and J 6 bases, leaving 8 bases between the germline ends. The CDR3 DNA sequence: TGTGCCAGCAGCCAATCCTACGGGGATGGCTACACCTTC. Encoded protein: CASSQSYGDGYTF.

This sequence joins TRBV24-1 and TRBJ2-5; D is undetermined. Between the trimmed V and J ends, which lost 9 bases and 4 bases, there was a span of 20 bases. Germline V gene sequence: CDR1 KGHDR, CDR2 SFDVKD. The CDR3 extends over 15 amino acids. The CDR3 loop is CATEQSTSASETQYF. DNA for the CDR3: TGTGCCACCGAACAGAGCACCAGTGCTTCAGAGACCCAGTACTTC.

V is TRBV5-6 and J is TRBJ2-3; 11 bases are a match to TRBD1. This CDR3 is built from 15 residues. J lost 6 bases, V lost 0 bases, and 3 bases had no gene match. Germline-derived CDR1 and CDR2 are SGHDT and YYEEEE. CDR3 residues: CASSLGTGGRDTQYF. In DNA form, the CDR3 reads TGTGCCAGCAGCTTGGGGACAGGGGGCAGGGATACGCAGTATTTT.

CDR3 bases: TGCGCCAGCAGTGTGACAGGTCGAGAAACAAACACCGGGGAGCTGTTTTTT. It specifies CASSVTGRETNTGELFF. The chain uses TRBV10-1 and TRBJ2-2; tentative D call: TRBD1 (6 bases). The V end was cut by 4 bases, the J end by 2 bases, with 17 bases between. The CDR3 spans 17 residues. Germline V gives CDR1 WNHNN, CDR2 SYGVQD (reference sequence).

This chain uses TRBV18 with TRBJ1-3, with D uncertain. This CDR3 spans 16 amino acids. V was clipped by 0 bases and J by 3 bases, with 12 bases between them. Germline assignment: CDR1 KGHSH and CDR2 LQKENI. The CDR3 protein is CASSPPGRGGGNTIYF. CDR3 in DNA: TGTGCCAGCTCACCACCCGGCCGGGGAGGTGGAAACACCATATATTTT.

This chain connects TRBV4-2 to TRBJ2-5, with 7 bases lining up with TRBD1. This CDR3 has 15 amino acids. V shed 3 bases and J 0 bases; nucleotides not matched to a gene: 4. Germline V gene sequence: CDR1 LGHNA, CDR2 YNFKEQ. The CDR3 nucleotides are TGTGCCAGCAGCCAGGAGACAGGGAACCAAGAGACCCAGTACTTC. Amino acid sequence: CASSQETGNQETQYF.

The chain carries TRBV27 and TRBJ2-2; 7 bases line up with TRBD2. CDR1 and CDR2 from the germline V gene are MNHEY and SMNVEV (reference sequence). J lost 3 bases, V lost 6 bases, and 4 bases had no gene match. The CDR3 is 14 residues long. The CDR3 sequence: CASRSGVYTGELFF. CDR3 nucleotide sequence: TGTGCCAGCAGGAGCGGGGTTTACACCGGGGAGCTGTTTTTT.

This chain uses TRBV12-3 or TRBV12-4 with TRBJ1-2, with D unclear. Trimming took off 6 bases at V and 4 bases at J, with 12 bases between the two ends. This CDR3 is built from 13 residues. The CDR3 nucleotides read TGTGCCAGCAGCCCGGCGGGAGGCTATGGCTACACCTTC. It encodes CASSPAGGYGYTF.

This clone was counted between two and nine times. The chain couples TRBV5-5 to TRBJ2-5, with D tentatively TRBD2 (6 bases). From germline, CDR1 is SGHKS and CDR2 YYEKEE (reference sequence). V was pared by 0 bases and J by 0 bases, with 12 bases between. CDR3 length: 16 residues. The CDR3: CASSLDVSGYQETQYF. CDR3 DNA sequence: TGTGCCAGCAGCTTGGACGTAAGCGGGTACCAAGAGACCCAGTACTTC.

The genes are TRBV5-6 and TRBJ1-1; 8 bases agree with TRBD1. V lost 4 bases and J lost 0; bases outside the gene matches: 14. Germline CDR1 is SGHDT and CDR2 is YYEEEE. The CDR3 spans 18 residues. The CDR3 loop reads CASSTLGRGPIMNTEAFF. The CDR3 bases are TGTGCCAGCAGCACCCTAGGCAGGGGGCCGATAATGAACACTGAAGCTTTCTTT.

This chain joins TRBV19 and TRBJ1-1; D is possibly TRBD1 (6 bases). V was pared by 5 bases and J by 10 bases, with 11 bases between. The germline CDR1 and CDR2 sequences are LNHDA and SQIVND (reference sequence). The CDR3 runs to 11 residues. The CDR3 region has the DNA TGTGCCAGTAGTGAAAGGGACATAGCTTTCTTT. It encodes CASSERDIAFF. The whole variable domain, filled in from reference TRBV19 and TRBJ1-1, reads DGGITQSPKYLFRKEGQNVTLSCEQNLNHDAMYWYRQDPGQGLRLIYYSQIVNDFQKGDIAEGYSVSREKKESFPLTVTSAQKNPTAFYLCASSERDIAFFGQGTRLTVV.

The chain has TRBV27 and TRBJ2-5; D uncertain. Germline V lookup: CDR1 MNHEY, CDR2 SMNVEV (reference sequence). This CDR3 comprises 15 residues. V shed 0 bases and J shed 3 bases, with 11 bases lying between them. Written as DNA, the CDR3 is TGTGCCAGCAGTTTATCGAGACAAATTAAAGAGACCCAGTACTTC. Encoded protein: CASSLSRQIKETQYF.

This chain links TRBV6-2 or TRBV6-3 with TRBJ1-3; the D gene is possibly TRBD1 (6 bases). V shed 4 bases and J shed 0 bases, with 13 bases lying between them. The germline CDR1 and CDR2 sequences are MNHEY and SVGEGT. The CDR3 is made up of 16 amino acids. The CDR3, as DNA: TGTGCCAGCAGTTCCAGGGGAGTCCTCTCTGGAAACACCATATATTTT. As protein: CASSSRGVLSGNTIYF.

About this clone itself: Other DNA sequences of this sample code for an identical CDR3. The chain employs TRBV28 and TRBJ1-5; 8 positions match TRBD1. Germline V gene sequence: CDR1 MDHEN, CDR2 SYDVKM. V gave up 6 bases and J gave up 4 bases; unmatched junction bases: 5. The CDR3 has 14 amino acids. In DNA, the CDR3 is TGTGCCAGCAGCGCCGGGACAGGAAATCAGCCCCAGCATTTT. Protein: CASSAGTGNQPQHF. Full variable domain (outside the CDR3, taken from reference TRBV28 and TRBJ1-5): DVKVTQSSRYLVKRTGEKVFLECVQDMDHENMFWYRQDPGLGLRLIYFSYDVKMKEKGDIPEGYSVSREKKERFSLILESASTNQTSMYLCASSAGTGNQPQHFGDGTRLSIL.

This rearrangement joins TRBV6-5 to TRBJ1-1; no clear D gene. Germline assignment: CDR1 MNHEY and CDR2 SVGAGI. The CDR3 covers 15 residues. Trimming shortened V by 0 bases and J by 1 base, and 9 bases separated the two germline ends. The CDR3: CASSYSHAANTEAFF. The CDR3 DNA follows: TGTGCCAGCAGTTACTCCCATGCGGCGAACACTGAAGCTTTCTTT.

The J gene is TRBJ1-4, the V gene TRBV6-6, with D unresolved. CDR3 size: 15 residues. CDR1 MNHNY and CDR2 SVGAGI come from the germline V gene (reference sequence). The V and J ends lost 2 bases and 5 bases respectively, with 12 bases between them. This CDR3 reads CASSYGDQRNEKLFF. The CDR3 coding sequence is TGTGCCAGCAGTTACGGAGACCAGAGAAATGAAAAACTGTTTTTT.

The V and J genes are TRBV6-5 and TRBJ1-5; possibly TRBD1 for D (5 bases). CDR3 length: 14 amino acids. Germline V lookup: CDR1 MNHEY, CDR2 SVGAGI. Trimming shortened V by 5 bases and J by 3 bases, and 11 bases separated the two germline ends. CDR3 residues: CASSNVGANQPQHF. In nucleotides, the CDR3 is TGTGCCAGCAGTAACGTTGGGGCCAATCAGCCCCAGCATTTT.

The V gene is TRBV3-1 (or the pseudogene TRBV3-2), the J gene TRBJ2-3; TRBD2 agrees at 7 bases. In germline, CDR1 is LGHDT, CDR2 YNNKEL (reference sequence). The CDR3 is 15 residues long. Germline trimming cut 5 bases from V and 2 bases from J; bases unmatched to any gene: 7. The CDR3 DNA follows: TGTGCCAGCAGCGGCGTGGCGGGAGTCACAGATACGCAGTATTTT. Protein: CASSGVAGVTDTQYF.

The chain is built from TRBV11-2 and TRBJ2-7; a possible D gene is TRBD1 (6 bases). CDR3 size: 13 residues. Germline V gene data show CDR1 as SGHAT and CDR2 as FQNNGV. V lost 5 bases and J lost 4, with 12 bases in between. CDR3 nucleotides: TGTGCCAGCAGCACAGGGTCTCGGTACGAGCAGTACTTC. Amino acids: CASSTGSRYEQYF.

The rearrangement uses TRBV4-2 and TRBJ2-1, with 7 bases that match TRBD2. CDR1 and CDR2 from the germline V gene are LGHNA and YNFKEQ. J lost 7 bases, V lost 0 bases, and 12 bases had no gene match. The CDR3 is 17 residues long. Written as DNA, the CDR3 is TGTGCCAGCAGCCAAGATGATCAGCGGGGCCGAGTGAATGAGCAGTTCTTC. This translates into CASSQDDQRGRVNEQFF.

V and J are TRBV5-1 and TRBJ2-2; a possible D gene is TRBD2 (7 bases). The CDR3 is 17 residues long. Germline CDR1 and CDR2: SGHRS and YFSETQ. V was trimmed by 4 bases and J by 4 bases, leaving 20 bases between them. Written as DNA, the CDR3 is TGCGCCAGCAGCCCCCCCCGGGGGGCGCCAGGCACCGGGGAGCTGTTTTTT. This gives the protein CASSPPRGAPGTGELFF.

This chain uses TRBV19 with TRBJ2-3, with TRBD1 as a possible D gene (6 bases). The CDR3 spans 14 residues. CDR1 and CDR2 (germline): LNHDA, SQIVND (reference sequence). V was shortened by 6 bases and J by 4 bases, with 14 bases between the two germline ends. The CDR3 nucleotides are TGTGCCAGTAGATCGCAGGGGATTGCAGATACGCAGTATTTT. This encodes CASRSQGIADTQYF.

The rearrangement joins TRBV5-4 to TRBJ2-7; TRBD1 matches at 8 bases. The J segment lost 5 bases and the V segment lost 3 bases, leaving 13 bases of the junction unmatched. This CDR3 has 16 amino acids. Per the germline V gene, CDR1 is SGHNT and CDR2 is YYREEE (reference sequence). The CDR3 reads CASSWSRQGRSHEQYF. In DNA, the CDR3 is TGTGCCAGCAGCTGGTCCCGACAGGGGCGAAGTCACGAGCAGTACTTC.

The gene calls are TRBV7-3 and TRBJ2-3; 7 bases are a match to TRBD2. This CDR3 is 15 amino acids long. The J segment lost 0 bases and the V segment lost 7 bases, leaving 7 bases of the junction unmatched. Germline-derived CDR1 and CDR2 are SGHTA and FQGTGA. The CDR3 DNA reads TGTGCCAGCAAACGAGGGCGGGAGAGCACAGATACGCAGTATTTT. Its translation: CASKRGRESTDTQYF.

A note on this clone: The sample carries other DNA sequences with the same CDR3. The chain uses TRBV6-5 and TRBJ1-1; D is perhaps TRBD1 (5 bases). The CDR3 sequence is 12 residues long. The germline V gene encodes CDR1 MNHEY and CDR2 SVGAGI. Trimming shortened V by 2 bases and J by 5 bases, and 6 bases separated the two germline ends. Here the CDR3 DNA reads TGTGCCAGCAGTTACGGGGGGACTGAAGCTTTCTTT. Translation gives CASSYGGTEAFF.

The gene calls are TRBV29-1 and TRBJ2-3, with 8 bases aligning to TRBD1. Germline V gene data show CDR1 as SQVTM and CDR2 as ANQGSEA. J gave up 2 bases and V 7 bases, and 5 bases lay outside the gene matches. The CDR3 has 13 amino acids. The CDR3 DNA reads TGCAGCGCCCGACAGGGGAACACAGATACGCAGTATTTT. It translates to CSARQGNTDTQYF.

The chain employs TRBV10-3 and TRBJ1-2; D is possibly TRBD1 (6 bases). Trimming left V 5 bases short and J 4 bases short, with 11 bases between. The CDR3 extends over 13 amino acids. Germline V gene sequence: CDR1 ENHRY, CDR2 SYGVKD. The CDR3 sequence is CAISNREGYGYTF. CDR3 nucleotides: TGTGCCATCAGTAACAGGGAGGGCTATGGCTACACCTTC.